This entry features one T cell receptor beta chain sequence. Its cognate antigen is unknown. These data belong to a study of T cell responses to AZD1222 COVID-19 vaccine. Study-level background: Second-dose timings of about 4 or about 12 weeks were pooled. Whole-study findings and limits: Donors in the cohort were predominantly white British and more often female, and clonal diversity was possibly underestimated. Reportedly, nearly half the spike-specific TCRs target unmutated variant regions.

The V end lost 5 bases, the J end lost 5 bases, and 9 bases lay between the germline ends. CDR3 length: 12 amino acids. The germline gives CDR1 MDHEN, CDR2 SYDVKM. Profiled with immunoSEQ multiplex PCR; TCRdb holds only in-frame clones, not every one. The table shows about 120,000 clones, with around 90% occurring only once. This sequence was found in an adult in good health. The specimen was peripheral blood, collected on day 0 of AZD1222 vaccination. The V call is TRBV28, the J call TRBJ1-1; the D is unclear. CDR3 amino acids: CASSLLGTEAFF. CDR3 DNA: TGTGCCAGCAGTCTCTTGGGAACTGAAGCTTTCTTT.